These 21 T cell receptor beta chains originate from one sample sequenced in a study of regulatory T cells in long-lasting Graves disease (dated by TCRdb to the early 2020s). The library was obtained by multiplex PCR. Sequencing used an Illumina HiSeq 4000. To build TCR beta libraries, CDR3 regions were amplified by Arm-PCR using iRepertoire HTBI primers. TCRdb passed the public sequencing reads through fastp at Q25 and MiXCR, retaining productive beta sequences. Each entry merges the rows of one CDR3 protein and shows their most common DNA and genes. This sample gives around 400,000 distinct CDR3 sequences in total; less than 25% of them show up just once. In total, the top ten clones hold roughly 26% of the sample. The meaning of the sample's time point label: persistent/refractory GD, antithyroid drugs over 5 years with positive TRAb. For both TCR sequencing and RNA sequencing, RNA was extracted from PBMCs in TRIzol.

The sample was peripheral blood mononuclear cells (PBMCs), taken when the disease was refractory, from a patient treated with antithyroid drugs. Every receptor here comes from a female donor with Graves disease.

This clonotype was seen many times. V and J are TRBV11-2 and TRBJ1-4; a possible D gene is TRBD1 (5 bases). The CDR3 covers 13 residues. V lost 2 bases and J lost 8, with 9 bases in between. Germline lookup yields CDR1 SGHAT and CDR2 FQNNGV. CDR3 loop: CASSLWWTEKLFF. The CDR3 DNA reads TGTGCCAGCAGCTTATGGTGGACAGAAAAACTGTTTTTT.

The chain has TRBV5-4 and TRBJ2-7; 8 positions agree with TRBD2. V shed 2 bases, J shed 6 bases, and the junction held 7 bases outside the gene matches. Germline V gene lookup returns CDR1 SGHNT and CDR2 YYREEE (reference sequence). The CDR3 loop spans 14 amino acids. CDR3 sequence reads: CASSLSGSGSEQYF. The CDR3 DNA reads as TGTGCCAGCAGCTTAAGCGGGAGCGGGTCCGAGCAGTACTTC.

The table lists this clonotype with a few counts. The rearrangement links TRBV30 to TRBJ2-1, with D maybe TRBD2 (6 bases). CDR1 is GTSNPN and CDR2 is SVGIG in the germline V gene (reference sequence). V gave up 3 bases and J gave up 9 bases, with 18 bases separating them. The CDR3 is 14 residues long. CDR3 region: CAWRPGTHNGEQFF. The CDR3 DNA is TGTGCCTGGAGGCCCGGGACTCATAACGGTGAGCAGTTCTTC.

This clonotype appeared once. The CDR3 is CASIQTSGRIRSYNEQFF. The CDR3 bases are TGTGCCAGCATCCAGACTAGCGGGAGAATTCGCTCCTACAATGAGCAGTTCTTC. This chain joins TRBV6-2 or TRBV6-3 and TRBJ2-1; 12 bases line up with TRBD2. Germline V CDR1 and CDR2: MNHEY, SVGEGT. Losses at the gene ends were 7 bases for V and 0 bases for J; bases not matched to a gene: 10. The CDR3 totals 18 residues.

Regarding this clonotype: Just one base apart from a much larger clone, this may be a read error. The conserved phenylalanine or tryptophan is not found at the CDR3 terminus, so this likely reflects a read error. This chain uses TRBV6-1 with TRBJ1-5, with 7 positions matching TRBD1. Looked up from germline, CDR1 is MNHNS and CDR2 is SASEGT. The CDR3 loop spans 14 amino acids. Trimming cost V 6 bases and J 3 bases; bases outside gene matches: 5. As DNA, the CDR3 is TGTGCCAGCAGAGACAGGGTCACCAATCAGCCCCAGCATCTT. It codes for CASRDRVTNQPQHL.

As concerns this clonotype: It is likely a read error, because the conserved phenylalanine at the end of the CDR3 is missing. The J gene is TRBJ2-5, the V gene TRBV24-1; D is perhaps TRBD2 (6 bases). The CDR3 sequence is 12 residues long. Germline lookup yields CDR1 KGHDR and CDR2 SFDVKD. V gave up 9 bases and J gave up 4 bases, with 11 bases separating them. CDR3 sequence: CATGGFSETQYS. The CDR3 DNA reads TGTGCCACCGGGGGGTTCTCAGAGACCCAGTACTCC.

The table lists this clonotype with many counts. This chain joins TRBV11-1 and TRBJ2-7; D uncertain. Germline V gives CDR1 SGHAT, CDR2 FQDESV (reference sequence). V lost 5 bases to trimming and J lost 4 bases, with 12 bases between them. CDR3 length equals 13 residues. CDR3 region: CASSRLPEYEQYF. In DNA, the CDR3 is TGTGCCAGCAGCCGCCTCCCCGAGTACGAGCAGTACTTC.

This clonotype has a count of ten or more. The CDR3 region has the DNA TGTGCCAGCAGGCCCGGGACCTTTAATGAAAAACTGTTTTTT. Translated: CASRPGTFNEKLFF. The V call is TRBV6-1, the J call TRBJ1-4; perhaps TRBD1 as D (5 bases). The germline V and J ends were trimmed by 6 bases and 4 bases, with 12 bases remaining between them. This CDR3 is built from 14 residues. The germline V gene has CDR1 MNHNS and CDR2 SASEGT.

The chain couples TRBV19 to TRBJ2-2; D might be TRBD1 or TRBD2, each matching 5 bases. Germline V gene data show CDR1 as LNHDA and CDR2 as SQIVND (reference sequence). V gave up 7 bases and J gave up 5 bases, with 17 bases separating them. The CDR3 runs 15 residues. The DNA of the CDR3 is TGTGCCAGTATCCCAACAGGACTCTCAACCGGGGAGCTGTTTTTT. Amino acid sequence: CASIPTGLSTGELFF. Filled out from reference TRBV19 and TRBJ2-2, the complete variable domain reads DGGITQSPKYLFRKEGQNVTLSCEQNLNHDAMYWYRQDPGQGLRLIYYSQIVNDFQKGDIAEGYSVSREKKESFPLTVTSAQKNPTAFYLCASIPTGLSTGELFFGEGSRLTVL.

The rearrangement links TRBV5-1 to TRBJ2-7; 12 nucleotides line up with TRBD2. Germline CDR1 is SGHRS and CDR2 is YFSETQ. The ends lost 0 bases at V and 7 bases at J; junction bases unmatched: 5. CDR3 length equals 15 residues. The CDR3 sequence: CASSLVSSGRDEQYF. The DNA for the CDR3 is TGCGCCAGCAGCTTGGTCTCTAGCGGGAGGGATGAGCAGTACTTC.

This clonotype was seen at least ten times. This chain links TRBV28 with TRBJ2-7, with TRBD1 matching 7 bases. V was pared by 6 bases and J by 2 bases, with 7 bases of the junction left unmatched. The CDR3 totals 14 residues. Germline values: CDR1 MDHEN, CDR2 SYDVKM. The CDR3 DNA is TGTGCCAGCAGCTTAAGGGGGCTAACCTACGAGCAGTACTTC. Its translation: CASSLRGLTYEQYF.

This clonotype was counted at least ten times. V is TRBV2 and J is TRBJ2-7, with D unresolved. Germline lookup yields CDR1 SNHLY and CDR2 FYNNEI. The CDR3 is made up of 13 amino acids. V dropped 7 bases and J dropped 4 bases, with 14 bases sitting between them. CDR3 bases: TGTGCCAGCAAGATCACAAGATTGTACGAGCAGTACTTC. This encodes CASKITRLYEQYF.

The chain couples TRBV4-3 to TRBJ1-6, with 7 nucleotides matching TRBD1. V was clipped by 6 bases and J by 3 bases; unmatched bases: 2. Looked up from germline, CDR1 is LGHNA and CDR2 is YSLEER. The CDR3 has 14 residues. The CDR3 sequence: CASRGDSYNSPLHF. Written as DNA, the CDR3 is TGCGCCAGCAGAGGGGACAGCTATAATTCACCCCTCCACTTT.

This clonotype was observed many times. The chain uses TRBV7-2 and TRBJ2-5; tentative D call: TRBD2 (5 bases). Trimming removed 2 bases from V and 0 bases from J, with 10 bases in between. This CDR3 is built from 15 residues. CDR1 SGHTA and CDR2 FQGNSA come from the germline V gene. CDR3 protein: CASSLISVYQETQYF. CDR3 bases: TGTGCCAGCAGCTTAATTAGCGTCTACCAAGAGACCCAGTACTTC.

This clonotype occurred many times. This chain connects TRBV2 to TRBJ2-7; 8 bases are shared with TRBD2. V was pared by 5 bases and J by 6 bases, with 18 bases of the junction left unmatched. Looked up from germline, CDR1 is SNHLY and CDR2 is FYNNEI. The CDR3 totals 17 residues. The CDR3 nucleotides read TGTGCCAGCAGTCCTCAGATCTCGGGACTAGTGAACACCGAGCAGTACTTC. This encodes CASSPQISGLVNTEQYF.

This clonotype turned up a few times. The chain joins TRBV12-3 or TRBV12-4 to TRBJ2-7; TRBD1 matches at 8 bases. J gave up 3 bases and V 7 bases, and 8 bases lay outside the gene matches. The CDR3 has 14 residues. The CDR3 bases are TGTGCCAGCACTCCCCCCGGACAGGGCTACGAGCAGTACTTC. Its translation is CASTPPGQGYEQYF.

A word on this clonotype: Possible read error: a much larger clone is one base away. The genes are TRBV19 and TRBJ1-5; no definite D call. Germline V gives CDR1 LNHDA, CDR2 SQIVND (reference sequence). The CDR3 has 13 amino acids. In DNA form, the CDR3 reads TGTGCCGGTAGTAAGGACAGCAATCAGCCCCAGCATTTT. This encodes CAGSKDSNQPQHF.

This clonotype was counted at least ten times. The CDR3 sequence: CASSSVNTEAFF. Written as DNA, the CDR3 is TGTGCCAGCAGTTCCGTGAACACTGAAGCTTTCTTT. V and J are TRBV6-5 and TRBJ1-1, with unresolved D. Per the germline V gene, CDR1 is MNHEY and CDR2 is SVGAGI. The CDR3 is 12 residues long. V was trimmed by 4 bases and J by 0 bases, leaving 3 bases between them.

V usage is TRBV28 and J usage is TRBJ1-3, with no clear D. The CDR3 contains 13 residues. CDR1 and CDR2 from the germline V gene are MDHEN and SYDVKM. The ends were cut back, 5 bases at V and 3 bases at J, with 8 bases in the middle. The CDR3 loop reads CASSRIYGNTIYF. DNA of the CDR3: TGTGCCAGCAGTCGGATTTATGGAAACACCATATATTTT.

As to this clonotype: A junction end diverges from the germline sequence, so it may reflect a read error. The chain carries TRBV7-2 and TRBJ2-7, with 9 bases aligning to TRBD1. The length of the CDR3 is 16 residues. CDR1 is SGHTA and CDR2 is FQGNSA in the germline V gene. The CDR3 DNA sequence: TGCGCCAGCAGCCATTCGAGGGGGACAGGGTCCCACGAGCAGTACTTC. It specifies CASSHSRGTGSHEQYF.

The rearrangement uses TRBV30 and TRBJ2-7; D is tentatively TRBD1 or TRBD2 (6 bases each). Germline V gene lookup returns CDR1 GTSNPN and CDR2 SVGIG (reference sequence). Trimming took 7 bases from V and 5 from J, leaving 18 bases between them. The CDR3 has 13 residues. CDR3 coding DNA: TGTGCCTCGCGCATTAGGGGGAGGAACGAGCAGTACTTC. Translating gives CASRIRGRNEQYF.